This T cell receptor beta chain was retrieved from a study of blood T cell repertoires in COVID-19. Study-wide background: The samples span acute and convalescent COVID-19 from the United States, Italy and Spain.

Under the authors' procedure: Cell counts per sample came from amplifying reference gene primers. Repertoires were generated with immunoSEQ multiplex PCR, while TCRdb's copy carries only in-frame clones and drops some. That table is the source of V, J and clone size, and D and trimming were worked out from the DNA. Altogether around 44,000 clones are present, 92% being singletons, with the ten largest covering about 12%. CDR1 is SGHNT, CDR2 YYREEE, per germline (reference sequence). The length of the CDR3 is 18 residues. V lost 1 base, J lost 0 bases, and 10 bases stayed unmatched. The rearrangement links TRBV5-4 to TRBJ2-3, with 8 positions matching TRBD2. Material for sequencing was peripheral blood. This clonotype originated in a human donor in a cohort sampled during active COVID-19. The CDR3 spells CASSLLAGASRSTDTQYF. The CDR3 bases are TGTGCCAGCAGCTTGCTAGCGGGCGCCAGCCGTAGCACAGATACGCAGTATTTT.